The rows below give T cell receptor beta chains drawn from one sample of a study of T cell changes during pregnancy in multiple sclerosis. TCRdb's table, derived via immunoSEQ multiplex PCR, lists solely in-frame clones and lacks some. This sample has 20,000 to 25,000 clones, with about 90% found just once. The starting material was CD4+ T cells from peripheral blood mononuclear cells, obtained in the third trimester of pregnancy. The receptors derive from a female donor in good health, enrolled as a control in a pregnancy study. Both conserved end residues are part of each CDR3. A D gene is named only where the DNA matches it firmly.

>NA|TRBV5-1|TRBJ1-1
CASSDPRGRGGAPGNTEAFF
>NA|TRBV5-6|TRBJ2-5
CASSGGAETQYF
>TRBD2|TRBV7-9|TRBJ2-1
CASSLPPRLASYNEQFF
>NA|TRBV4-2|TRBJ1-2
CASSQGGGAGGYTF
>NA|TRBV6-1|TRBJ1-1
CASSVDSSPSPPVISAFF
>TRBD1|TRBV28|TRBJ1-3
CASSLQGRENTIYF
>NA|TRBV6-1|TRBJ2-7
CASRYRVTYEQYF
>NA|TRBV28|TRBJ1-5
CASRDGTISNQPQHF
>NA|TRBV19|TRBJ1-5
CASSIVPLQPQHF
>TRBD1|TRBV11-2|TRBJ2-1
CASSLRAGGGNEQFF
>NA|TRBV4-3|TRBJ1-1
CASSLKGGDTEAFF
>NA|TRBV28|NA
CASSLGWAYEQYF
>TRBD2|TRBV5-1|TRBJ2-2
CASTQGLAGGTLFF
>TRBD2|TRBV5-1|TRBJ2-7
CASRSGLAGGSSYEQYF
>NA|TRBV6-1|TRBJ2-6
CASTADSGANVLTF
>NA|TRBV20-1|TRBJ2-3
CSGGADTQYF
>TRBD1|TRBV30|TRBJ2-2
CAWEPQGRVTGELFF
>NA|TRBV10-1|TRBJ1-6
CASSAGSNSPLHF
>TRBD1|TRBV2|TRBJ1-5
CASRGGSNQPQHF
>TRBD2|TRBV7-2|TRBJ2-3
CASSRLAGTLTDTQYF
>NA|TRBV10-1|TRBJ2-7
CASSDSGFDLEQYF
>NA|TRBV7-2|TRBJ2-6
CASRFQGSGANVLTF
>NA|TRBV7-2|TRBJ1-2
CASSLTDYGYTF
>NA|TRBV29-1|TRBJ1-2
CSVGRGLYGYTF
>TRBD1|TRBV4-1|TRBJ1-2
CASSQEIGTGIWRSGYTF
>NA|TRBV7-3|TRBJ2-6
CASSLNQGTGANVLTF
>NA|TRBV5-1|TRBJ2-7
CASSLTGDEQYF
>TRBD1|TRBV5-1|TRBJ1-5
CASSLVPMGTGVNQPQHF
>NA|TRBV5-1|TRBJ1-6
CASSGPGTFSEAYNSPLHF
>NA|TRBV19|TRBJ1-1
CASSIPGWNTEAFF
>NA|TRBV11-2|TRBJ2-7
CASSLEGEAYEQYF
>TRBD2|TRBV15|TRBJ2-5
CATSKQRGAYQETQYF
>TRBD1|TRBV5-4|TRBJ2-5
CASSTGQAQETQYF
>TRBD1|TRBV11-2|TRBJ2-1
CASSLVDRGDEQFF
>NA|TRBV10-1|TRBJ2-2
CASRPGHRSDTGELFF
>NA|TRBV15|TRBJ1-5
CATSAAGGNQPQHF
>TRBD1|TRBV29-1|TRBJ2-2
CSVHRGGTGELFF
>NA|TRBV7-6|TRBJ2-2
CASSLLGRGDNTGELFF
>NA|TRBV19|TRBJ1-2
CASSMQGRSYGYTF